This T cell receptor (beta chain) is drawn from a study of blood T cell repertoires in COVID-19. Study background: Some COVID-19 samples were acute and others convalescent; all came from the United States, Italy and Spain.

The V gene lost 2 bases and the J gene lost 2 bases, with 15 bases spanning the gap. Germline CDR1 is MNHEY and CDR2 is SMNVEV (reference sequence). The CDR3 extends over 16 amino acids. Using immunoSEQ multiplex PCR, the repertoire was profiled, and TCRdb retains in-frame clones only, with some absent. The table shows approximately 220,000 clones, with around 80% occurring only once. This clone was recorded only once. Sequenced material: peripheral blood. The sequence derives from a man in his forties with acute or convalescent COVID-19. The rearrangement uses TRBV27 and TRBJ1-1; D may be TRBD1 (5 bases). The CDR3 protein is CASSLTSGLFNTEAFF. The CDR3 nucleotides are TGTGCCAGCAGTTTAACCTCGGGACTTTTCAACACTGAAGCTTTCTTT.